Listed below are T cell receptor beta chains from one sample, sequenced in a study of T-cell reconstitution after alpha-beta-depleted transplantation in children. MiXCR was run by TCRdb on the PCR reads, yielding one entry per CDR3 protein. The sample yields 150,000 to 200,000 distinct CDR3 sequences, about 6% seen once. The input for sequencing was PBMCs, taken before TCRalphabeta/CD19-depleted stem cell transplant. Receptor source: a girl under three years old with combined immunodeficiency, due to receive a stem cell transplant. CDR3s include the opening cysteine and the closing phenylalanine or tryptophan. The D gene is left open where the match is weak. A row's size may be missing; if present it is once, few, many or a size class.

clone_size j_call d_call v_call cdr3_nt cdr3_aa
many TRBJ2-5 TRBD2 TRBV15 TGTGCCACCAGCAGAACTAGCGGGAGGTACCAAGAGACCCAGTACTTC CATSRTSGRYQETQYF
. TRBJ2-5 . TRBV11-2 TGTACCAGCAGTGGGGAGCGAGACCTGCAGGGGATCGAAGAGACCCAGTACTTC CTSSGERDLQGIEETQYF
many TRBJ2-1 TRBD2 TRBV20-1 TGCAGTGCCGGAGGTGGTAGCGGGGGATACAATGAGCAGTTCTTC CSAGGGSGGYNEQFF
many TRBJ2-7 TRBD2 TRBV3-1 TGTGCCAGCAGCCATATCGGAGGCAGCGGGATCGAGCAGTACTTC CASSHIGGSGIEQYF
many TRBJ2-5 TRBD1 TRBV24-1 TGTGCCACCAGCCCCCTGACAGGGGGAGAGACCCAGTACTTC CATSPLTGGETQYF
many TRBJ2-1 TRBD2 TRBV12-3/TRBV12-4 TGTGCCAGCAGTTTAGCTGCGGGGGGGAGAAATGAGCAGTTCTTC CASSLAAGGRNEQFF
few TRBJ2-1 . TRBV20-1 TGCAGTGCTAGAGCCCCGCCCGCCAGGGTCTATGATGAGCAGTTCTTC CSARAPPARVYDEQFF
many TRBJ2-1 . TRBV5-1 TGCGCCAGCAGCCTTAATTCCCCCGGGGGAGGTACTGAGCAGTTCTTC CASSLNSPGGGTEQFF
. TRBJ2-5 TRBD1 TRBV7-2 TGTGCCAGCATGACGGGGACAGAAGGGGACCAGTACTTC CASMTGTEGDQYF
many TRBJ2-5 . TRBV11-2 TGTGCCAGCAGCTTAGAGTGGAGGGCCGGGGAGACCCAGTACTTC CASSLEWRAGETQYF
. TRBJ1-6 TRBD1 TRBV12-3/TRBV12-4 TGTGCCAGCAGACCCGGGACAGGGGATTCACCCCTCCACTTT CASRPGTGDSPLHF
. TRBJ2-2 . TRBV30 TGTGCCTGGTCCAGGGTGGACACCGGGGAGCTGTTTTTT CAWSRVDTGELFF
many TRBJ1-5 . TRBV15 TGTGCCACCAGCAGCGCTCCTGAAGCCAATCAGCCCCAGCATTTT CATSSAPEANQPQHF
many TRBJ2-1 . TRBV4-1 TGCGCCAGCAGCCAAGGGGGGGATCGTTGGAATGAGCAGTTCTTC CASSQGGDRWNEQFF
many TRBJ2-5 TRBD2 TRBV6-2/TRBV6-3 TGTGCCAGCAGTTACGGGGCCGTTGCGGGAGGATTGGGCGAGACCCAGTACTTC CASSYGAVAGGLGETQYF
many TRBJ2-7 . TRBV11-3 TGTGCCAGCAGCTTAGTGGGCACAGCAATCCAACCTCCCGAAGACTACGAGCAGTACTTC CASSLVGTAIQPPEDYEQYF
many TRBJ2-2 . TRBV5-6 TGTGCCAGCAGCCGAGTCCGTACCGGGGAGCTGTTTTTT CASSRVRTGELFF
. TRBJ1-5 . TRBV12-3/TRBV12-4 TGTGCCAGTAAAAAGGAGGGCGGCAATCAGCCCCAGCATTTT CASKKEGGNQPQHF
many TRBJ2-1 TRBD1 TRBV5-1 TGCGCCAGCAGCTTGATTGCCGGGACAGACTACAATGAGCAGTTCTTC CASSLIAGTDYNEQFF
many TRBJ2-3 TRBD2 TRBV20-1 TGCAGTGCTAGAGATTCTCGGGGGGGCCTGGAGGATACGCAGTATTTT CSARDSRGGLEDTQYF
many TRBJ2-2 TRBD1 TRBV10-3 TGTGCCATCAGGCCGGACAGGGCGGGGACCGGGGAGCTGTTTTTT CAIRPDRAGTGELFF
many TRBJ1-3 TRBD1 TRBV9 TGTGCCAGCAGCGTAAACTCCGGGACAGGGCACTCTGGAAACACCATATATTTT CASSVNSGTGHSGNTIYF
few TRBJ2-1 . TRBV6-2/TRBV6-3 TGTGCCAGCAGTTACTTGCCAGGGATTGAGGATGAGCAGTTCTTC CASSYLPGIEDEQFF
many TRBJ2-3 . TRBV4-3 TGCGCCAGCAGCCAAGGGATAGGACTTTCCCGTGGAGATACGCAGTATTTT CASSQGIGLSRGDTQYF
many TRBJ1-1 TRBD1 TRBV29-1 TGCAGCGTACAGGGGGCCCCTGAAGCTTTCTTT CSVQGAPEAFF
many TRBJ2-7 . TRBV5-1 TGCGCCAGCAGCTTGGAGTGGGTCTCCGGGCACTACGAGCAGTACTTC CASSLEWVSGHYEQYF
. TRBJ2-5 TRBD2 TRBV24-1 TGTGCCACCCAGACTAGCGGGGGTGGAGAGACCCAGTACTTC CATQTSGGGETQYF
many TRBJ2-7 TRBD1 TRBV29-1 TGCAGCGTGGACAGGGGGCTAGGGGAGCAGTACTTC CSVDRGLGEQYF
many TRBJ2-7 TRBD2 TRBV20-1 TGCAGTATCGAAGGCGGGGGGGCCCGCGAGCAGTACTTC CSIEGGGAREQYF
many TRBJ2-7 TRBD1 TRBV28 TGTGCCAGCAGTACCAGACAGGGGGCGAGGTCCTACGAGCAGTACTTC CASSTRQGARSYEQYF
. TRBJ2-7 . TRBV7-9 TGTGCCAGCAGCTCCCTGCAGGGTTTGCACTTC CASSSLQGLHF
. TRBJ2-1 . TRBV6-4 TGTGCCATCTGGTTCCCGAGTGCTATCCCCTACAATGAGCAGTTCTTC CAIWFPSAIPYNEQFF
many TRBJ1-1 TRBD1 TRBV7-2 TGTGCCAGCAGCCCTCGGGGGGGACAGGGGTCGAGTACTGAAGCTTTCTTT CASSPRGGQGSSTEAFF
many TRBJ1-3 . TRBV6-2/TRBV6-3 TGTGCCAGCAGTTACTTCGGACTCTCTGGAAACACCATATATTTT CASSYFGLSGNTIYF
many TRBJ2-1 . TRBV4-3 TGCGCCAGCAGCCAAGACCTGGGTGAGGGGAGCTCCTACAATGAGCAGTTCTTC CASSQDLGEGSSYNEQFF
. TRBJ2-1 . TRBV24-1 TGTGCCACCAGTGATAAGGCCGAGGGAAGCTCCTACAATGAGCAGTTCTTC CATSDKAEGSSYNEQFF
many TRBJ1-2 . TRBV14 TGTGCCAGCAGCCAAGATCACTGGGCAGTCTATGGCTACACCTTC CASSQDHWAVYGYTF
many TRBJ2-1 . TRBV9 TGTGCCAGCAGTTCGACTAGTTTTGAGCAGTTCTTC CASSSTSFEQFF
many TRBJ2-7 . TRBV24-1 TGTGCCACCAGTGATCACTCCGACGGGTACGAGCAGTACTTC CATSDHSDGYEQYF
many TRBJ2-7 . TRBV29-1 TGCAGCGTAGGGGACCACGGGTTCTACGAGCAGTACTTC CSVGDHGFYEQYF
few TRBJ2-5 . TRBV4-1 TGCGCCAGCAGCCAAGAGGGCAGGGTGGAGACCCAGTACTTC CASSQEGRVETQYF
many TRBJ2-3 . TRBV5-1 TGCGCCAGCAGCGCGGACTCGACTAGCACAGATACGCAGTATTTT CASSADSTSTDTQYF
many TRBJ2-7 . TRBV4-1 TGCGCCAGCAGCCAAGTTTTTAGCGGAGGGGTTGTCTACGAGCAGTACTTC CASSQVFSGGVVYEQYF
few TRBJ1-2 . TRBV2 TGTGCCAGCACCACAGGTGGCTACACCTTC CASTTGGYTF
many TRBJ1-1 . TRBV6-5 TGTGCCAGCACCCTCCGTATTATAGACACAGGGTTGAACACTGAAGCTTTCTTT CASTLRIIDTGLNTEAFF
many TRBJ2-1 . TRBV4-3 TGCGCCAGCAGCCAAGTTGGCAGGGACGGCTACAATGAGCAGTTCTTC CASSQVGRDGYNEQFF
many TRBJ1-2 . TRBV28 TGTGCCAGCAGTCCAGGCTTAGCTAACTATGGCTACACCTTC CASSPGLANYGYTF
many TRBJ1-1 TRBD1 TRBV29-1 TGCAGCGCCATGGACAGGGCAGAGAACACTGAAGCTTTCTTT CSAMDRAENTEAFF
many TRBJ1-5 . TRBV15 TGTGCCACCAGCAGAGAATTTGGGGTGCGGGCTAGCAATCAGCCCCAGCATTTT CATSREFGVRASNQPQHF
many TRBJ2-1 TRBD2 TRBV4-1 TGCGCCAGCAGCCTAATAGGGAGGGGTAGAAATGAGCAGTTCTTC CASSLIGRGRNEQFF
many TRBJ2-3 TRBD2 TRBV7-7 TGTGCTAGCAGCGCCGGGACTAGCGACTTCACAGATACGCAGTATTTT CASSAGTSDFTDTQYF
many TRBJ2-3 . TRBV28 TGTGCCAGCAGTGAAGACAGGAGAACAGATACGCAGTATTTT CASSEDRRTDTQYF
. TRBJ2-5 . TRBV27 TGTGCCAGCAGTTTATTTTCCGCTCCAGGGGCTCCACAAGAGACCCAGTACTTC CASSLFSAPGAPQETQYF
many TRBJ2-1 TRBD2 TRBV5-6 TGTGCCACCTCGAGCGGGACTAGTTTTGAGCAGTTCTTC CATSSGTSFEQFF
. TRBJ1-5 . TRBV7-2 TGTGCCAGCACCCTTAGCCCGCATAGCAATCAGCCCCAGCATTTT CASTLSPHSNQPQHF
many TRBJ2-5 . TRBV11-2 TGTGCCAGCAGCACCCGGGACACGATACAAGAGACCCAGTACTTC CASSTRDTIQETQYF
many TRBJ2-1 TRBD1 TRBV20-1 TGCAGTGCTAGGACAGGGGAGAGGAATGAGCAGTTCTTC CSARTGERNEQFF
few TRBJ2-2 . TRBV5-6 TGTGCCAGCAGCTTGGACCTCGGGGAGCTGTTTTTT CASSLDLGELFF
many TRBJ2-1 TRBD2 TRBV7-9 TGTGCCAGCAGCTTAGCGCGCGGGGGACTATCTACCGATGAGCAGTTCTTC CASSLARGGLSTDEQFF
many TRBJ2-2 TRBD1 TRBV29-1 TGCAGCGTTCTACCCGGACAGGGCGCGAACACCGGGGAGCTGTTTTTT CSVLPGQGANTGELFF